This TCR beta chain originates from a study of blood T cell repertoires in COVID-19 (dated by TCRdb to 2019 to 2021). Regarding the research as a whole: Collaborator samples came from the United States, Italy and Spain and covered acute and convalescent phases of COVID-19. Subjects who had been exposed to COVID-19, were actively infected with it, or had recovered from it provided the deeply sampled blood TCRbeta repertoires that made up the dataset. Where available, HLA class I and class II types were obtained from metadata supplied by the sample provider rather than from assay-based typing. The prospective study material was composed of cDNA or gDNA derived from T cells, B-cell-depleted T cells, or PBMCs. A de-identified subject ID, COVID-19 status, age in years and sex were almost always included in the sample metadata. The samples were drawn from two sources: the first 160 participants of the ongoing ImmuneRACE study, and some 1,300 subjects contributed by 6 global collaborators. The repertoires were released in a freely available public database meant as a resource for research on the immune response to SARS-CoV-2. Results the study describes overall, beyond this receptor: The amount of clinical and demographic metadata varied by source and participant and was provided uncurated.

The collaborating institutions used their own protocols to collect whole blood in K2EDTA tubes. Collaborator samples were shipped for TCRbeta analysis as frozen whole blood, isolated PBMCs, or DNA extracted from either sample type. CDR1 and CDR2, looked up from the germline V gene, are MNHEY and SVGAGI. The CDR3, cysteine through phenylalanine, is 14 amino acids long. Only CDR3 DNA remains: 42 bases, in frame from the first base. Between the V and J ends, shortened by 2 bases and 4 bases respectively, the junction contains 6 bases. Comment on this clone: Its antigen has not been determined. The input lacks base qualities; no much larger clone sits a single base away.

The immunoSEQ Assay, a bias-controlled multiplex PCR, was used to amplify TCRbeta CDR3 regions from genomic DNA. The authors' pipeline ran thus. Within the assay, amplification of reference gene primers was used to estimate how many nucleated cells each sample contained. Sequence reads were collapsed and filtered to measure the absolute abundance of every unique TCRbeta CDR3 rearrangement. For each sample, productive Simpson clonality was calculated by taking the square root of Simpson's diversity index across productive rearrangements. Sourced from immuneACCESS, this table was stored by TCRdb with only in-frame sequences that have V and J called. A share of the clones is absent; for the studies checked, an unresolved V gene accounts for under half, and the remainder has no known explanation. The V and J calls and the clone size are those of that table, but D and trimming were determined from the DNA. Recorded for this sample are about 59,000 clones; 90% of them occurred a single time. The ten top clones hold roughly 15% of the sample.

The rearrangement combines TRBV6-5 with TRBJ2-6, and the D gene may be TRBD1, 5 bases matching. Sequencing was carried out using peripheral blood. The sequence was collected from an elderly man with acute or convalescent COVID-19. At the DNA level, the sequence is TGTGCCAGCAGTTACCACAGGGGGGCCAACGTCCTGACTTTC. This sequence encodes CASSYHRGANVLTF.